Listed here are 9 T cell receptor beta chains from one sample, sequenced in a study of blood T cell repertoires in COVID-19. Assay used: immunoSEQ multiplex PCR; TCRdb lists only in-frame clones, some missing. The table has about 280,000 clones, 75% to 85% seen once. Sequencing input: peripheral blood. These receptors were taken from a man aged 45-60 years with active or convalescent COVID-19.

This chain uses TRBV2 with TRBJ1-3; D uncertain. The CDR3 sequence is 13 residues long. Trimming removed 6 bases at V and 4 bases at J, with 10 bases between. Germline CDR1 and CDR2: SNHLY and FYNNEI. The CDR3 protein is CASRSGYGNTIYF. As DNA, the CDR3 is TGTGCCAGCAGATCGGGGTACGGAAACACCATATATTTT.

The chain recombines TRBV19 with TRBJ1-5; possibly TRBD1 for D (6 bases). Germline V gene lookup returns CDR1 LNHDA and CDR2 SQIVND (reference sequence). V shed 3 bases and J shed 2 bases, with 8 bases lying between them. CDR3 length: 14 residues. CDR3 amino acids: CASSIRQGNQPQHF. Here the CDR3 DNA reads TGTGCCAGTAGTATCCGACAGGGCAATCAGCCCCAGCATTTT. Combining the CDR3 with reference TRBV19 and TRBJ1-5 gives the whole variable domain DGGITQSPKYLFRKEGQNVTLSCEQNLNHDAMYWYRQDPGQGLRLIYYSQIVNDFQKGDIAEGYSVSREKKESFPLTVTSAQKNPTAFYLCASSIRQGNQPQHFGDGTRLSIL.

This chain joins TRBV2 and TRBJ1-5, with TRBD1 identical over 7 bases. Losses at the gene ends were 5 bases for V and 3 bases for J; bases not matched to a gene: 7. CDR3 length: 15 amino acids. Germline CDR1 reads SNHLY; CDR2 reads FYNNEI. The DNA for the CDR3 is TGTGCCAGCAGTATGGGGGACAGCCCCAATCAGCCCCAGCATTTT. Its protein product is CASSMGDSPNQPQHF.

This chain connects TRBV18 to TRBJ2-1; 7 nucleotides align to TRBD2. V shed 3 bases, J shed 5 bases, and the junction held 4 bases outside the gene matches. Germline V gene sequence: CDR1 KGHSH, CDR2 LQKENI. CDR3 length equals 14 residues. The CDR3 loop is CASSPGTKNNEQFF. In DNA, the CDR3 is TGTGCCAGCTCACCTGGGACTAAAAACAATGAGCAGTTCTTC.

The V and J genes are TRBV25-1 and TRBJ2-7; 7 nucleotides align to TRBD1. This CDR3 has 16 amino acids. Trimming cost V 6 bases and J 4 bases; bases outside gene matches: 15. Germline CDR1 is MGHDK and CDR2 is SYGVNS. CDR3 DNA: TGTGCCAGCAGCTCCTCCAACAGGGGCAGGGAGTACGAGCAGTACTTC. As protein: CASSSSNRGREYEQYF.

The V and J genes are TRBV19 and TRBJ1-5; 7 bases match TRBD1. Losses at the gene ends were 5 bases for V and 0 bases for J; bases not matched to a gene: 4. The CDR3 runs 15 residues. Germline loops: CDR1 LNHDA, CDR2 SQIVND (reference sequence). The CDR3 DNA follows: TGTGCCAGTAGTCGACAGGGTGGTAGCAATCAGCCCCAGCATTTT. Protein: CASSRQGGSNQPQHF. The variable domain in full, with the rest retrieved from reference TRBV19 and TRBJ1-5, is DGGITQSPKYLFRKEGQNVTLSCEQNLNHDAMYWYRQDPGQGLRLIYYSQIVNDFQKGDIAEGYSVSREKKESFPLTVTSAQKNPTAFYLCASSRQGGSNQPQHFGDGTRLSIL.

This chain links TRBV6-5 with TRBJ2-3, with D uncertain. The germline V gene encodes CDR1 MNHEY and CDR2 SVGAGI. Deletions cut 6 bases from V and 3 bases from J, with 7 bases between. The CDR3 is made up of 12 amino acids. CDR3 protein: CASRTPTDTQYF. CDR3 bases: TGTGCCAGCAGGACACCAACAGATACGCAGTATTTT.

The gene calls are TRBV5-1 and TRBJ2-1; TRBD2 matches 9 bases. The CDR3 loop spans 17 amino acids. Trimming at V came to 6 bases and at J to 6 bases, leaving 16 bases not matched to a gene. CDR1 and CDR2 from the germline V gene are SGHRS and YFSETQ. The CDR3 is CASTGGGSGRGINEQFF. CDR3 nucleotides: TGCGCCAGCACCGGGGGAGGTAGCGGGAGAGGGATCAATGAGCAGTTCTTC.

Only a few counts were recorded for this clone. This chain uses TRBV15 with TRBJ1-2, with 8 bases fitting TRBD1. The CDR3 runs 16 residues. Germline values: CDR1 LNHNV, CDR2 YYDKDF (reference sequence). Trimming cost V 4 bases and J 5 bases; bases outside gene matches: 12. In DNA form, the CDR3 reads TGTGCCACCAGCACCCGGGGACAGGAAAGTTGGTATGGCTACACCTTC. Its translation is CATSTRGQESWYGYTF.